This T cell receptor beta chain was sequenced during a study of cytotoxic CD8 clonotypes in ibrutinib-treated CLL. General study points: Clonality rose at ibrutinib response and fell back toward baseline at progression. T-cell clonality at baseline went above that of age-matched healthy donors and rose and fell with circulating CD8+ T-cell counts.

The table came from immunoSEQ multiplex PCR; TCRdb's copy has only in-frame clones and leaves some out. The table includes some 130,000 clones, 70% to 90% detected once. The CDR3 sequence is 15 residues long. Trimming cost V 5 bases and J 2 bases; bases outside gene matches: 8. Looked up from germline, CDR1 is SGHVS and CDR2 is FQNEAQ. TCR beta libraries used about 1.9 micrograms of genomic DNA from cryopreserved PBMCs. In its sample, this clone was seen a few times. Its antigen is as yet unknown. The chain couples TRBV7-8 to TRBJ2-7; 8 bases align to TRBD2. The TCR was taken from a human donor with chronic lymphocytic leukemia. The source material was PBMCs, sampled after 24 months of ibrutinib treatment. Here the CDR3 reads CASSRAGRAPYEQYF. The CDR3 coding sequence is TGTGCCAGCAGCCGGGCCGGGAGGGCTCCCTACGAGCAGTACTTC.